Sequencing of this TCR beta chain was carried out in a study of T cell repertoires in cytomegalovirus infection. V gave up 7 bases and J gave up 3 bases, with 16 bases separating them. The CDR3 contains 15 residues. Germline V gene sequence: CDR1 SGHTA, CDR2 FQGNSA. TCRdb passed the reads through MiXCR, listing each CDR3 protein once. The repertoire holds about 740,000 distinct CDR3 sequences, with around 30% as singletons. As for this clonotype: The antigen remains unidentified.

Material: cultured PBMCs, obtained from culture after CMV antigen stimulation. The chain recombines TRBV7-2 with TRBJ1-5; D gene ambiguous. This sequence originates from a human donor in good health (CMV status not recorded). Some clones in this sample may be carry-over from other donors' samples. The CDR3 is CASTRYIGPNQPQHF. CDR3 nucleotides: TGTGCCAGCACCCGATACATTGGACCCAATCAGCCCCAGCATTTT.